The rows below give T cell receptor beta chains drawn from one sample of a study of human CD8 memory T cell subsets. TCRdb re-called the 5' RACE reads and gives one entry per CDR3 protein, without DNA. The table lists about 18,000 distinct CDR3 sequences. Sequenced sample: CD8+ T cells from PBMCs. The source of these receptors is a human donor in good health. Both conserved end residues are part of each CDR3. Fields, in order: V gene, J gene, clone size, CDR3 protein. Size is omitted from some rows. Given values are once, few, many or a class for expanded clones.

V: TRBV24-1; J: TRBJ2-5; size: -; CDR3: CATSDSRVSQETQYF
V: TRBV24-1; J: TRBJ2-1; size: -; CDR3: CATSDPASGEQFF
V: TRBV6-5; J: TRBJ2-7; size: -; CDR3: CASSLRGTEDEQYF
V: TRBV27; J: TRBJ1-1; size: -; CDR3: CASSWTGTSGGAEAFF
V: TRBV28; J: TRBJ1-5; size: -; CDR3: CASSPTIREWSNQPQHF
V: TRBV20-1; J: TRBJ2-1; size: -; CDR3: CSARDTRGPSYNEQFF
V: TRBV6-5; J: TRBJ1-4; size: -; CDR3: CASSYEGAGEKLFF
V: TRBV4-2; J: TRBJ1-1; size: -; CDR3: CASSGLGTNYSTEAFF
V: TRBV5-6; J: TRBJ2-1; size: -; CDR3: CASSAGTSGGYNEQFF
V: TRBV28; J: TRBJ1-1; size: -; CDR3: CASSLSQQGFVEAFF
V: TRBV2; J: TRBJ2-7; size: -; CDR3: CASSEELAATYEQYF
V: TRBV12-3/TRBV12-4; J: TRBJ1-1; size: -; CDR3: CASSPRNSDGQGAFF
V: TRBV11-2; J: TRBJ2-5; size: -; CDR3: CASSPLGETQYF
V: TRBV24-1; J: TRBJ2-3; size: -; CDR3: CATSDVGLAGTDTQYF
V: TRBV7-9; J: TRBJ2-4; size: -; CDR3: CASSSPELNGNIQYF
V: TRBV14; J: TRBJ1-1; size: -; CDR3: CASSLVGVNTEAFF
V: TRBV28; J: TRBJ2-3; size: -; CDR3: CASSFQRSGESLDTQYF
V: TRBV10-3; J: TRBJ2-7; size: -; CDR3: CAISGDSGTGSYEQYF
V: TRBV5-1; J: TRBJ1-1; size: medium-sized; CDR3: CASSLVLGRANTEAFF
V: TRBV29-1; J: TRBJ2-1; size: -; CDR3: CSVDYRGQYNEQFF
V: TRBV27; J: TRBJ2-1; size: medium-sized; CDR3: CASSPISTFAPMGDEQFF
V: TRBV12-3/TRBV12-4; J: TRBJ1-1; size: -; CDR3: CASSLGLNTEAFF
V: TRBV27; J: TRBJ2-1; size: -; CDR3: CASSLLETSNNEQFF
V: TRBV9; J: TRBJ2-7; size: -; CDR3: CASSVGTGTANLYEQYF
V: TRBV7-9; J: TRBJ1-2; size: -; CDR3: CASSPDSGHFESGYTF
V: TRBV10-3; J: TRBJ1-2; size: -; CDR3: CAIRSTNYGYTF
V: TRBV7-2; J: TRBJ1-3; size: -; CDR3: CASSPTQGFGNTIYF
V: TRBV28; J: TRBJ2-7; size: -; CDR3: CATLGLVSSYEQYF
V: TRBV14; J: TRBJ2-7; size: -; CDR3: CASSRGQSRSFDEQYF
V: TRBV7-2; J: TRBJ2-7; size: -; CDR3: CASSLVSPSPYEQYF
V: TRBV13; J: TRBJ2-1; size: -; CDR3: CASSFRDRGSIEQFF
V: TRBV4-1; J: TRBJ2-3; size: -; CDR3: CASSQKPGTGTTDTQYF
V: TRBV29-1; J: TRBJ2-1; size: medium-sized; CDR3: CSVDSYNEQFF
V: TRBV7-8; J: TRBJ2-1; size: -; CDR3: CASSLAGERSYNEQFF
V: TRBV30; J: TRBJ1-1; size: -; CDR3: CAWRPGRATEAFF
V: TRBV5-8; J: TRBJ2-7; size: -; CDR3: CASTSNEGLAETYEQYF
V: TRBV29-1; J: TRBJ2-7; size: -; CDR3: CSVTRGLSVEQYF
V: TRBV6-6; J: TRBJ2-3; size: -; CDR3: CASSYSTSGSTDTQYF
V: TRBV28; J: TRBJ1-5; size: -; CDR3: CASSFSGASNQPQHF
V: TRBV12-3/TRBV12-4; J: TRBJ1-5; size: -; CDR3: CASSSGLTSNQPQHF
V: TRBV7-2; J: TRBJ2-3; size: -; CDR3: CASSIAGGLYDTQYF
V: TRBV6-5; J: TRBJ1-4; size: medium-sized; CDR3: CASSPSRGGPNEKLFF
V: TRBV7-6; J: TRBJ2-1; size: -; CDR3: CASSFTSAVDYNEQFF
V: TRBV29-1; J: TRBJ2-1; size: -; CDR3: CSVEGGGLDNEQFF
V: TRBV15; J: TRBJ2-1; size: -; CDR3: CATSSLQGHRTYNEQFF
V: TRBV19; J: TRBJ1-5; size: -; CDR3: CASSFGRSQHF
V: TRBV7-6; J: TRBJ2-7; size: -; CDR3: CASSPEAGRYEQYF
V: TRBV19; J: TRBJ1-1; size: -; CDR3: CASSIHQNTEAFF
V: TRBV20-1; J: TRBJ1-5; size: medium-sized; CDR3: CSARGPSRRDSQPQHF
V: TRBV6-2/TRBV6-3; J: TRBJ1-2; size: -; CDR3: CASSYSRSGNGYTF
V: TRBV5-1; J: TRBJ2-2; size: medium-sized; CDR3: CASSLLTSGMRGTGELFF